A single sample gave rise to the 15 T cell receptor beta chains below, sequenced in a study of T cell changes during pregnancy in multiple sclerosis. The method was immunoSEQ multiplex PCR; TCRdb's version includes in-frame clones alone and lacks a portion of them. The data show about 120,000 clones, more than 85% seen once. Source: peripheral blood, taken in the third trimester of pregnancy. These receptors came from a female donor with multiple sclerosis, enrolled in a pregnancy study.

The chain links TRBV5-4 to TRBJ2-3; possible D gene TRBD2, 6 bases. Germline assignment: CDR1 SGHNT and CDR2 YYREEE (reference sequence). The CDR3 contains 13 residues. Trimming cost V 4 bases and J 8 bases, with 14 bases left between them. The CDR3 is CASSPPGAFTQYF. CDR3 DNA sequence: TGTGCCAGCAGCCCACCGGGAGCCTTTACGCAGTATTTT.

The chain recombines TRBV7-3 with TRBJ1-2; D gene unclear. Germline-derived CDR1 and CDR2 are SGHTA and FQGTGA. The CDR3 loop spans 15 amino acids. Deletions cut 1 base from V and 2 bases from J, with 11 bases between. In nucleotides, the CDR3 is TGTGCCAGCAGCTTAAACCCCTCGGTGAACTATGGCTACACCTTC. Protein: CASSLNPSVNYGYTF.

The chain employs TRBV11-2 and TRBJ2-3; TRBD2 matches 7 bases. This CDR3 has 16 residues. V dropped 1 base and J dropped 2; count of bases not matched to a gene: 6. Germline CDR1 and CDR2: SGHAT and FQNNGV. In DNA, the CDR3 is TGTGCCAGCAGCTTAGCGGGGGGAGCGACCACAGATACGCAGTATTTT. Translated: CASSLAGGATTDTQYF.

The CDR3 DNA follows: TGTGCCAGCAGCGTAGGGGGACAGGCGAACTATGGCTACACCTTC. Protein sequence: CASSVGGQANYGYTF. This chain joins TRBV9 and TRBJ1-2; 8 positions agree with TRBD1. The CDR3 is 15 amino acids. Germline CDR1 SGDLS, CDR2 YYNGEE. V lost 0 bases, J lost 2 bases, and 3 bases stayed unmatched.

The CDR3 loop is CAWRGVSAPGELFF. In DNA form, the CDR3 reads TGTGCCTGGAGAGGGGTTTCGGCTCCCGGGGAGCTGTTTTTT. The chain carries TRBV30 and TRBJ2-2, with D tentatively TRBD1 (5 bases). The V end was cut by 3 bases, the J end by 6 bases, with 14 bases between. Germline CDR1 and CDR2: GTSNPN and SVGIG (reference sequence). The CDR3 contains 14 residues.

In this sample, this clone turned up a few times. V is TRBV27 and J is TRBJ2-1; D may be TRBD2 (5 bases). The CDR3 runs 18 residues. The germline CDR1 and CDR2 sequences are MNHEY and SMNVEV (reference sequence). V lost 0 bases to trimming and J lost 0 bases, with 15 bases between them. The CDR3 protein is CASSLSRGGPSSYNEQFF. In DNA form, the CDR3 reads TGTGCCAGCAGTTTATCGCGAGGCGGGCCGAGCTCCTACAATGAGCAGTTCTTC.

The CDR3 DNA reads TGTGCCAGCAGCCCGAGGACAGGCGATTACAATGAGCAGTTCTTC. Translated, it gives CASSPRTGDYNEQFF. V gene TRBV5-4 combines with J gene TRBJ2-1; 7 nucleotides line up with TRBD1. Germline CDR1 reads SGHNT; CDR2 reads YYREEE (reference sequence). This CDR3 comprises 15 residues. Losses at the gene ends were 4 bases for V and 4 bases for J; bases not matched to a gene: 8.

The gene calls are TRBV6-6 and TRBJ2-5; 13 nucleotides match TRBD2. J lost 5 bases, V lost 5 bases, and 2 bases had no gene match. CDR1 is MNHNY and CDR2 is SVGAGI in the germline V gene (reference sequence). The CDR3 contains 14 residues. The CDR3 bases are TGTGCCAGCAGTGGGACTAGCGGGAAGGAGACCCAGTACTTC. Translated, it gives CASSGTSGKETQYF.

V usage is TRBV11-1 and J usage is TRBJ1-1; unclear D gene. The germline V gene encodes CDR1 SGHAT and CDR2 FQDESV (reference sequence). Trimming shortened V by 6 bases and J by 4 bases, and 18 bases separated the two germline ends. The CDR3 has 15 amino acids. CDR3 residues: CASRSYSGAGTEAFF. CDR3 nucleotides: TGTGCCAGCAGATCTTATTCGGGAGCGGGCACTGAAGCTTTCTTT. Full variable domain (outside the CDR3, taken from reference TRBV11-1 and TRBJ1-1): EAEVAQSPRYKITEKSQAVAFWCDPISGHATLYWYRQILGQGPELLVQFQDESVVDDSQLPKDRFSAERLKGVDSTLKIQPAELGDSAMYLCASRSYSGAGTEAFFGQGTRLTVV.

The chain links TRBV4-1 to TRBJ1-4; 8 nucleotides line up with TRBD1. There are 15 residues in the CDR3. J gave up 8 bases and V 5 bases, and 10 bases lay outside the gene matches. Germline CDR1 MGHRA, CDR2 YSYEKL. The CDR3 region has the DNA TGCGCCAGCAGCTTAGATCAGGGGGCCTCGGAAAAACTGTTTTTT. Protein product: CASSLDQGASEKLFF.

The J gene is TRBJ1-5, the V gene TRBV28, with a possible D match to TRBD1 (5 bases). Germline V gene data show CDR1 as MDHEN and CDR2 as SYDVKM. Trimming removed 7 bases at V and 3 bases at J, with 13 bases between. There are 14 residues in the CDR3. CDR3 residues: CASTNGQFNQPQHF. For the CDR3, the DNA is TGTGCCAGCACCAACGGACAATTCAATCAGCCCCAGCATTTT.

This clone came up once. The V gene is TRBV14, the J gene TRBJ1-2; weak D call: TRBD1 (6 bases). V was clipped by 5 bases and J by 8 bases, with 21 bases between them. Germline loops: CDR1 SGHDN, CDR2 FVKESK. The CDR3 consists of 15 residues. CDR3 coding DNA: TGTGCCAGCAGCGGAAGGGGGGGTGCACGTTTCGGCTACACCTTC. Translation: CASSGRGGARFGYTF.

This sequence joins TRBV10-3 and TRBJ2-7, with D perhaps given as TRBD1 or TRBD2 (5 bases each). CDR1 ENHRY and CDR2 SYGVKD come from the germline V gene. The CDR3 spans 13 residues. V was clipped by 6 bases and J by 5 bases, with 14 bases between them. The CDR3 protein is CAIREDNIDEQYF. The CDR3 DNA reads TGTGCCATCAGGGAGGACAATATAGACGAGCAGTACTTC.

The rearrangement joins TRBV5-1 to TRBJ2-3; 9 nucleotides agree with TRBD1. Germline V lookup: CDR1 SGHRS, CDR2 YFSETQ. V lost 0 bases to trimming and J lost 5 bases; unmatched junction nucleotides: 13. The CDR3 has 18 residues. The chain's CDR3 is CASSLAAVTGGDVDTQYF. In DNA, the CDR3 is TGCGCCAGCAGCTTGGCCGCAGTAACAGGGGGCGACGTAGATACGCAGTATTTT.

This sequence joins TRBV5-4 and TRBJ1-3, with D possibly TRBD1 on 5 matching bases. The V gene lost 0 bases and the J gene lost 1 base, with 14 bases spanning the gap. There are 17 residues in the CDR3. Germline lookup yields CDR1 SGHNT and CDR2 YYREEE (reference sequence). The CDR3 sequence: CASSLVGRAASGNTIYF. CDR3 DNA: TGTGCCAGCAGCTTGGTGGGCAGGGCGGCATCTGGAAACACCATATATTTT.